The 18 T cell receptor beta chains below were found in one sample sequenced in a study of beta chain features in type 1 diabetes. Investigators reverse transcribed all isolated RNA, so they sequenced expressed TCRB transcripts. Sequencing was performed with immunoSEQ multiplex PCR; in TCRdb, only in-frame clones are kept and a portion is missing. The sample holds roughly 300,000 clones, roughly 8% seen once. Sample: central memory CD4+ T cells from blood. These receptors were collected from a woman aged 18 to 35 in good health.

This clone turned up a few times. This chain joins TRBV9 and TRBJ2-3; D not resolved. The germline V and J ends were trimmed by 0 bases and 6 bases, with 11 bases remaining between them. Per the germline V gene, CDR1 is SGDLS and CDR2 is YYNGEE. The CDR3 sequence is 14 residues long. For the CDR3, the DNA is TGTGCCAGCAGCGTAGTTGAGGATCATGATACGCAGTATTTT. This sequence encodes CASSVVEDHDTQYF. Together with reference TRBV9 and TRBJ2-3, the CDR3 gives the full variable domain: DSGVTQTPKHLITATGQRVTLRCSPRSGDLSVYWYQQSLDQGLQFLIQYYNGEERAKGNILERFSAQQFPDLHSELNLSSLELGDSALYFCASSVVEDHDTQYFGPGTRLTVL.

The V and J genes are TRBV15 and TRBJ2-7; 12 nucleotides agree with TRBD2. Looked up from germline, CDR1 is LNHNV and CDR2 is YYDKDF (reference sequence). The CDR3 runs to 16 residues. Unmatched junction bases numbered 4, after V lost 1 base and J lost 3 bases. CDR3 amino acids: CATSRAGLAGNYEQYF. CDR3 nucleotide sequence: TGTGCCACCAGCAGAGCCGGACTAGCGGGAAACTACGAGCAGTACTTC. The complete variable domain, with remaining parts taken from reference TRBV15 and TRBJ2-7, reads DAMVIQNPRYQVTQFGKPVTLSCSQTLNHNVMYWYQQKSSQAPKLLFHYYDKDFNNEADTPDNFQSRRPNTSFCFLDIRSPGLGDTAMYLCATSRAGLAGNYEQYFGPGTRLTVT.

The J gene is TRBJ2-5, the V gene TRBV7-2; D might be TRBD1 (5 bases). Germline assignment: CDR1 SGHTA and CDR2 FQGNSA. The V end was cut by 4 bases, the J end by 5 bases, with 14 bases between. This CDR3 region has 14 residues. CDR3 DNA: TGTGCCAGCAGCTCACAGGCGACTTCGGAGACCCAGTACTTC. Translating it yields CASSSQATSETQYF.

The chain employs TRBV6-6 and TRBJ2-3; 8 positions agree with TRBD2. Germline V gives CDR1 MNHNY, CDR2 SVGAGI (reference sequence). V dropped 10 bases and J dropped 1; count of bases not matched to a gene: 10. The CDR3 spans 15 residues. CDR3 sequence: CATTRGGGGTDTQYF. CDR3 nucleotides: TGTGCCACTACTCGGGGGGGAGGAGGCACAGATACGCAGTATTTT.

V gene TRBV6-1 combines with J gene TRBJ2-3; TRBD2 aligns across 9 bases. Germline CDR1 and CDR2: MNHNS and SASEGT. This CDR3 contains 15 residues. V was clipped by 10 bases and J by 4 bases; unmatched bases: 12. CDR3 bases: TGTGCCATCTCCTTACTAGCGGGTGGTCCAGATACGCAGTATTTT. The encoded protein is CAISLLAGGPDTQYF.

This clone has more than one count but fewer than ten. The genes are TRBV6-1 and TRBJ2-4; a possible D gene is TRBD1 (5 bases). The CDR3 totals 14 residues. The V gene's germline CDR1 is MNHNS and CDR2 SASEGT. The V end lost 6 bases, the J end lost 0 bases, and 9 bases lay between the germline ends. CDR3 sequence: CASRAGLAKNIQYF. CDR3 nucleotides: TGTGCCAGCAGAGCAGGGCTAGCCAAAAACATTCAGTACTTC.

This clone was seen many times. V usage is TRBV7-2 and J usage is TRBJ2-3, with 12 bases that match TRBD2. Germline CDR1 reads SGHTA; CDR2 reads FQGNSA. V dropped 5 bases and J dropped 2; count of bases not matched to a gene: 8. This CDR3 spans 17 amino acids. The CDR3 DNA reads as TGTGCCAGCAGCCCTACAAGACTAGCGGGGGTCACAGATACGCAGTATTTT. Protein: CASSPTRLAGVTDTQYF.

This chain uses TRBV7-2 with TRBJ2-5; no clear D. V was shortened by 5 bases and J by 5 bases, with 9 bases between the two germline ends. The CDR3 totals 12 residues. Germline V gene data show CDR1 as SGHTA and CDR2 as FQGNSA. The CDR3 DNA is TGTGCCAGCAGCCAGCAATGGGAGACCCAGTACTTC. This encodes CASSQQWETQYF.

The chain combines TRBV10-3 with TRBJ1-1; D may be TRBD1 (5 bases). V was trimmed by 3 bases and J by 1 base, leaving 12 bases between them. The CDR3 is 15 amino acids. From germline, CDR1 is ENHRY and CDR2 SYGVKD. The CDR3 spells CAISDPGTPNTEAFF. The CDR3 DNA is TGTGCCATCAGTGACCCAGGGACCCCGAACACTGAAGCTTTCTTT.

This clone has just a few counts. This chain connects TRBV19 to TRBJ2-1; TRBD1 aligns across 8 bases. J lost 5 bases, V lost 0 bases, and 6 bases had no gene match. The germline CDR1 and CDR2 sequences are LNHDA and SQIVND (reference sequence). The CDR3 is 16 residues long. CDR3 in amino acids: CASSIESRTGNNEQFF. The CDR3 DNA is TGTGCCAGTAGTATAGAATCCCGGACAGGGAACAATGAGCAGTTCTTC.

V is TRBV10-2 and J is TRBJ2-7, with TRBD1 matching 9 bases. There are 14 residues in the CDR3. The V gene's germline CDR1 is WSHSY and CDR2 SAAADI. Unmatched junction bases numbered 6, after V lost 5 bases and J lost 4 bases. This chain's CDR3 is CASSKQGADYEQYF. The CDR3 nucleotides read TGCGCCAGCAGTAAACAGGGGGCTGATTACGAGCAGTACTTC.

This clone was seen only a few times. The rearrangement joins TRBV9 to TRBJ2-5; TRBD2 matches at 16 bases. CDR1 is SGDLS, CDR2 YYNGEE, per germline. V shed 1 base and J 5 bases; nucleotides not matched to a gene: 8. CDR3 size: 18 residues. CDR3 loop: CASSVPGTSGRAGETQYF. DNA of the CDR3: TGTGCCAGCAGCGTACCTGGGACTAGCGGGAGGGCCGGGGAGACCCAGTACTTC.

This clone has just a few counts. The V call is TRBV7-9, the J call TRBJ2-1; D unresolved. V lost 1 base to trimming and J lost 5 bases, with 15 bases between them. The CDR3 has 16 residues. From germline, CDR1 is SEHNR and CDR2 FQNEAQ (reference sequence). The CDR3 here is CASSLVARTSDNEQFF. CDR3 bases: TGTGCCAGCAGCTTAGTCGCTAGGACCTCTGACAATGAGCAGTTCTTC.

This clone turned up a few times. This sequence joins TRBV15 and TRBJ1-2; possibly TRBD1 for D (5 bases). CDR3 length equals 14 residues. Germline V CDR1 and CDR2: LNHNV, YYDKDF (reference sequence). Trimming removed 9 bases at V and 0 bases at J, with 14 bases between. CDR3 in DNA: TGTGCCACAACCTGGGGGGTTTCTAACTATGGCTACACCTTC. Translating it yields CATTWGVSNYGYTF.

The CDR3 coding sequence is TGTGCCAGCAGCCCCCCGGGACAGCCCAACTATGGCTACACCTTC. Translation: CASSPPGQPNYGYTF. The chain employs TRBV7-2 and TRBJ1-2; 7 bases map to TRBD1. Losses at the gene ends were 5 bases for V and 2 bases for J; bases not matched to a gene: 8. The germline gives CDR1 SGHTA, CDR2 FQGNSA. The CDR3 sequence is 15 residues long.

The chain carries TRBV7-9 and TRBJ2-1, with TRBD2 identical over 7 bases. V shed 7 bases and J 8 bases; nucleotides not matched to a gene: 5. The germline CDR1 and CDR2 sequences are SEHNR and FQNEAQ (reference sequence). The CDR3 covers 12 residues. The CDR3 bases are TGTGCCAGCACCCTGGGAGGGCATGAGCAGTTCTTC. Translated: CASTLGGHEQFF.

This clone has only a few counts. The chain carries TRBV7-2 and TRBJ2-1; D may match TRBD1 or TRBD2 (5 bases each). V was trimmed by 2 bases and J by 7 bases, leaving 18 bases between them. CDR3 length: 16 residues. Germline CDR1 SGHTA, CDR2 FQGNSA. CDR3 sequence: CASSLKGPPQRNEQFF. The CDR3 region has the DNA TGTGCCAGCAGCTTAAAGGGACCTCCCCAAAGGAATGAGCAGTTCTTC.

V and J are TRBV11-2 and TRBJ2-3; D remains ambiguous. With 5 bases removed from V and 4 bases from J, the gap between germline ends came to 13 bases. Per the germline V gene, CDR1 is SGHAT and CDR2 is FQNNGV. There are 14 residues in the CDR3. CDR3 in DNA: TGTGCCAGCAGCCCTAATGTGTCACCAGATACGCAGTATTTT. This encodes CASSPNVSPDTQYF.